Following are 5 T cell receptor beta chains from one sample sequenced in a study of graft-versus-host responses after intestinal transplantation. No cognate antigen is known for these TCRs. The data were produced by immunoSEQ multiplex PCR, yet TCRdb's version contains in-frame clones alone and is incomplete. The table records more than 95,000 clones, 93% of them present only once. Sequenced here: unstimulated CD8+ T cells sorted from spleen or lymph node cells, sampled before intestinal transplant. Receptor source: a human donor who received an intestinal transplant.

The genes are TRBV6-1 and TRBJ1-2; 10 bases align to TRBD1. CDR1 MNHNS and CDR2 SASEGT come from the germline V gene. The CDR3 runs 14 residues. V dropped 5 bases and J dropped 6; count of bases not matched to a gene: 6. CDR3 DNA: TGTGCCAGCAGTCGGGACAGGGGTAAAAATGGCTACACCTTC. The encoded protein is CASSRDRGKNGYTF.

The CDR3 DNA is TGTGCCAGCAGTTTATCCAGAGATACGCAGTATTTT. Translating gives CASSLSRDTQYF. The genes are TRBV27 and TRBJ2-3; D gene ambiguous. V lost 0 bases and J 5 bases, leaving 3 bases between the germline ends. In germline, CDR1 is MNHEY, CDR2 SMNVEV (reference sequence). This CDR3 spans 12 amino acids.

The V gene is TRBV5-1, the J gene TRBJ1-4, with 10 bases aligning to TRBD1. The CDR3 contains 15 residues. Germline CDR1 SGHRS, CDR2 YFSETQ. V was clipped by 3 bases and J by 8 bases; unmatched bases: 7. The CDR3 loop is CASSWWGTGDEKLFF. In DNA, the CDR3 is TGCGCCAGCAGCTGGTGGGGGACAGGGGACGAAAAACTGTTTTTT.

The chain carries TRBV14 and TRBJ2-7; TRBD1 matches 8 bases. Germline CDR1 SGHDN, CDR2 FVKESK. CDR3 length equals 16 residues. With V trimmed by 3 bases and J by 2 bases, 9 bases remained unmatched. DNA of the CDR3: TGTGCCAGCAGCCAGGATATCGGGACAGGTCCCTACGAGCAGTACTTC. Translated: CASSQDIGTGPYEQYF.

The V and J genes are TRBV27 and TRBJ1-4; 7 bases are shared with TRBD1. The junction had 17 bases not matched to a gene; V was cut back by 6 bases and J by 4 bases. The CDR3 loop spans 18 amino acids. Per germline, CDR1 MNHEY and CDR2 SMNVEV (reference sequence). In DNA form, the CDR3 reads TGTGCCAGCAGCTCTACAGGGGCCGTTACGGGGTTTAATGAAAAACTGTTTTTT. Encoded protein: CASSSTGAVTGFNEKLFF. The whole variable domain, filled in from reference TRBV27 and TRBJ1-4, reads EAQVTQNPRYLITVTGKKLTVTCSQNMNHEYMSWYRQDPGLGLRQIYYSMNVEVTDKGDVPEGYKVSRKEKRNFPLILESPSPNQTSLYFCASSSTGAVTGFNEKLFFGSGTQLSVL.